These 22 T cell receptor beta chains came from one sample sequenced in a study of T cells in Graves' hyperthyroidism and ophthalmopathy. Template material for amplifying TCR beta CDR3 regions consisted of RNA transcripts. The HTBI primer set served for first-round RT-PCR of the TCR CDR3. TCRdb re-analysed the multiplex PCR reads in MiXCR, keeping a single row per CDR3 protein. The sample shows around 380,000 distinct CDR3 sequences, less than 15% of them seen only once. Sample: blood. The receptors were gathered from a man aged 25 to 45 with Graves' hyperthyroidism that later progressed to Graves' ophthalmopathy.

This clonotype was counted many times. The chain is built from TRBV7-4 and TRBJ2-1, with D perhaps matching TRBD1 (5 bases). The V gene's germline CDR1 is SGHVT and CDR2 SQSDAQ. V was pared by 1 base and J by 5 bases, with 12 bases between. This CDR3 is 15 amino acids long. As DNA, the CDR3 is TGTGCCAGCAGCTTAGGGACACAAAATGACAATGAGCAGTTCTTC. It encodes CASSLGTQNDNEQFF.

The gene calls are TRBV20-1 and TRBJ2-7; tentatively, D is TRBD1 (6 bases). V lost 5 bases to trimming and J lost 3 bases, with 14 bases between them. The CDR3 is 13 residues long. CDR1 and CDR2 from the germline V gene are DFQATT and SNEGSKA (reference sequence). CDR3 loop: CSAPYREHYEQYF. The DNA of the CDR3 is TGCAGTGCTCCATACAGGGAACACTACGAGCAGTACTTC.

The sample holds many counts of this clonotype. V and J are TRBV6-5 and TRBJ1-6; D is uncertain. The germline V gene has CDR1 MNHEY and CDR2 SVGAGI. V was trimmed by 2 bases and J by 7 bases, leaving 3 bases between them. The CDR3 is made up of 12 amino acids. CDR3 amino acids: CASSYRNSPLHF. CDR3 in DNA: TGTGCCAGCAGTTACCGCAATTCACCCCTCCACTTT.

This chain links TRBV29-1 with TRBJ2-5; tentatively, D is TRBD1 or TRBD2 (5 bases each). V was clipped by 4 bases and J by 4 bases, with 10 bases between them. Germline loops: CDR1 SQVTM, CDR2 ANQGSEA. This CDR3 is 12 amino acids long. The CDR3 DNA follows: TGCAGCGTTGGGGGGTCGGGAGAGACCCAGTACTTC. As protein: CSVGGSGETQYF.

The chain links TRBV5-1 to TRBJ1-6; no clear D. The V and J ends lost 1 base and 9 bases respectively, with 11 bases between them. CDR1 and CDR2 (germline): SGHRS, YFSETQ. This CDR3 spans 14 amino acids. The CDR3 is CASSLSGVGSPLHF. CDR3 bases: TGCGCCAGCAGCTTGTCTGGGGTTGGTTCACCCCTCCACTTT.

In its sample, this clonotype was seen many times. The chain recombines TRBV2 with TRBJ1-6, with a tentative D call TRBD1 (5 bases). The germline V gene has CDR1 SNHLY and CDR2 FYNNEI. This CDR3 is built from 12 residues. V was clipped by 5 bases and J by 12 bases, with 11 bases between them. The CDR3 bases are TGTGCCAGCAGTCCAAGCGGGGGACCCCTCCACTTT. Translation: CASSPSGGPLHF.

This clonotype was seen more than once but under ten times. The chain carries TRBV24-1 and TRBJ2-3; TRBD2 agrees at 10 bases. The CDR3 is 17 amino acids. Unmatched junction bases numbered 9, after V lost 5 bases and J lost 2 bases. CDR1 is KGHDR and CDR2 is SFDVKD in the germline V gene. The CDR3 sequence: CATSGVLAGLSTDTQYF. CDR3 in DNA: TGTGCCACCAGTGGCGTACTAGCGGGGCTATCCACAGATACGCAGTATTTT.

Concerning this clonotype: A read error is possible here, since a much larger clone lies one base away. V gene TRBV20-1 combines with J gene TRBJ2-7, with D unclear. Germline-derived CDR1 and CDR2 are DFQATT and SNEGSKA (reference sequence). This CDR3 contains 13 residues. Written as DNA, the CDR3 is TGCAGTGCTAGGACCGGCGTCTCCTACGAGCAGTGCTTC. This codes for CSARTGVSYEQCF.

This clonotype came up many times. The chain employs TRBV12-3 or TRBV12-4 and TRBJ1-3, with D unresolved. CDR3 length: 17 amino acids. Trimming cost V 0 bases and J 8 bases, with 20 bases left between them. This CDR3 reads CASSLAGSYLYGYTIYF. The CDR3 bases are TGTGCCAGCAGTTTAGCCGGCAGTTATCTTTATGGGTACACCATATATTTT.

This sequence joins TRBV7-8 and TRBJ2-5; 10 bases match TRBD1. The germline CDR1 and CDR2 sequences are SGHVS and FQNEAQ. CDR3 length equals 16 residues. Trimming at V came to 5 bases and at J to 5 bases, leaving 11 bases not matched to a gene. In nucleotides, the CDR3 is TGTGCCAGCAGCCGCCTAGGGACAGGGGAGCAGGAGACCCAGTACTTC. Protein product: CASSRLGTGEQETQYF.

This clonotype has ten or more counts. This chain joins TRBV6-1 and TRBJ1-6; tentative D call: TRBD1 (5 bases). From germline, CDR1 is MNHNS and CDR2 SASEGT. There are 14 residues in the CDR3. With 7 bases removed from V and 9 bases from J, the gap between germline ends came to 16 bases. CDR3 residues: CASTFGRGTSPLHF. The CDR3 nucleotides read TGTGCCAGCACCTTTGGAAGGGGAACTTCACCCCTCCACTTT.

This clonotype was counted only a few times. The V call is TRBV20-1, the J call TRBJ1-6; D unclear. With 1 base removed from V and 6 bases from J, the gap between germline ends came to 16 bases. Germline-derived CDR1 and CDR2 are DFQATT and SNEGSKA (reference sequence). This CDR3 comprises 16 residues. The CDR3 DNA reads TGCAGTGCTAGAGCGTCCGGCAGAAACCCTAATTCACCCCTCCACTTT. Residues: CSARASGRNPNSPLHF.

This clonotype was seen at least ten times. V is TRBV2 and J is TRBJ1-5; D may be TRBD1 (5 bases). The CDR3 covers 14 residues. Germline values: CDR1 SNHLY, CDR2 FYNNEI. Trimming stripped 3 bases from V and 6 bases from J, with 12 bases between. CDR3 amino acids: CASSETGEIQPQHF. The CDR3 region has the DNA TGTGCCAGCAGTGAGACGGGGGAGATTCAGCCCCAGCATTTT.

The chain links TRBV6-9 to TRBJ2-5; maybe TRBD2 (5 bases). Trimming left V 2 bases short and J 7 bases short, with 11 bases between. The germline V gene encodes CDR1 MNHGY and CDR2 SVAAGI. The CDR3 consists of 13 residues. The CDR3 bases are TGTGCCAGCAGTTATGTAGTAGCGCCGACCCAGTACTTC. Translated: CASSYVVAPTQYF.

This clonotype turned up a few times. The V gene is TRBV20-1, the J gene TRBJ1-2; D is uncertain. The CDR3 covers 15 residues. Germline values: CDR1 DFQATT, CDR2 SNEGSKA (reference sequence). Trimming removed 0 bases at V and 0 bases at J, with 11 bases between. CDR3 DNA: TGCAGTGCTAGAGATCTCCCGCAATCTAACTATGGCTACACCTTC. Translation: CSARDLPQSNYGYTF.

V gene TRBV5-5 combines with J gene TRBJ1-2; D remains ambiguous. The CDR3 length is 10 residues. CDR1 SGHKS and CDR2 YYEKEE come from the germline V gene (reference sequence). The ends were cut back, 5 bases at V and 7 bases at J, with 6 bases in the middle. CDR3 sequence (DNA): TGTGCCAGCAGTGGGTTTGGCTACACCTTC. Translated: CASSGFGYTF.

With respect to this clonotype: Since the CDR3 does not end with the conserved phenylalanine or tryptophan, this likely comes from a read error. V usage is TRBV5-1 and J usage is TRBJ1-5; the D gene is possibly TRBD1 (5 bases). Germline V gene data show CDR1 as SGHRS and CDR2 as YFSETQ. V lost 0 bases, J lost 0 bases, and 16 bases lay in between. The CDR3 is made up of 18 amino acids. CDR3 in DNA: TGCGCCAGCAGCTTGGGTTATCGGGGACCAAATAGCAATCAGCCCCAGCATCTT. This sequence encodes CASSLGYRGPNSNQPQHL.

This clonotype showed up many times. J is TRBJ1-1 and V is TRBV20-1; 9 bases are shared with TRBD1. The germline V gene has CDR1 DFQATT and CDR2 SNEGSKA (reference sequence). This CDR3 region has 14 residues. Trimming removed 5 bases from V and 1 base from J; junction bases left unmatched: 5. The CDR3, as DNA: TGCAGTGCTCCCCGGGGACAGGGGAACACTGAAGCTTTCTTT. Translation: CSAPRGQGNTEAFF.

This clonotype was detected a few times. The rearrangement links TRBV4-2 to TRBJ1-2; possibly TRBD1 for D (6 bases). Trimming stripped 0 bases from V and 4 bases from J, with 9 bases between. CDR3 length: 14 amino acids. Germline CDR1 reads LGHNA; CDR2 reads YNFKEQ. The CDR3 DNA is TGTGCCAGCAGCCAAGATAGGGGGTCCTATGGCTACACCTTC. The encoded protein is CASSQDRGSYGYTF.

There are many counts of this clonotype. V gene TRBV30 combines with J gene TRBJ1-2; 7 bases are shared with TRBD1. Looked up from germline, CDR1 is GTSNPN and CDR2 is SVGIG (reference sequence). This CDR3 comprises 14 residues. Germline trimming cut 0 bases from V and 5 bases from J; bases unmatched to any gene: 6. CDR3 nucleotides: TGTGCCTGGAGTGTAAACAGGGGCCTTTATGGCTACACCTTC. It is translated as CAWSVNRGLYGYTF.

This clonotype was picked up many times. The V and J genes are TRBV6-1 and TRBJ2-2, with D hard to call. Germline CDR1 reads MNHNS; CDR2 reads SASEGT. The CDR3 loop spans 13 amino acids. Between the trimmed V and J ends, which lost 5 bases and 6 bases, there was a span of 10 bases. CDR3 DNA sequence: TGTGCCAGCAGTTATCAAGTGGCCGGGGAGCTGTTTTTT. Protein: CASSYQVAGELFF.

The genes are TRBV4-2 and TRBJ2-1; possible D gene TRBD1, 6 bases. Deletions cut 0 bases from V and 8 bases from J, with 14 bases between. Germline CDR1 LGHNA, CDR2 YNFKEQ. The length of the CDR3 is 15 residues. The CDR3 DNA reads as TGTGCCAGCAGCCAAGAGTCAGGGGAGTGGGATGAGCAGTTCTTC. This codes for CASSQESGEWDEQFF.